These T cell receptor beta chains were read from a single sample in a study of shared clonotypes between healthy human individuals. Repertoires were generated with immunoSEQ multiplex PCR, while TCRdb's copy carries only in-frame clones and drops some. The table lists 2.5 million or so clones, around nine tenths of them singletons. What was sequenced was naive CD4+ T cells sorted from blood. The receptors stem from a man between 18 and 35 years old in good health. Each CDR3 is given with its conserved first and last residue. D genes are given only for firm matches. Clone size is shown for a subset of rows, as once, few, many or a class of expanded clone.

TRBJ2-7 . TRBV7-9 . CASSSNYRAGYEQYF TGTGCCAGCAGCTCTAATTATAGGGCAGGCTACGAGCAGTACTTC
TRBJ2-1 . TRBV7-9 TRBD1 CASSPDRAISYNEQFF TGTGCCAGCAGCCCGGACAGGGCGATCTCCTACAATGAGCAGTTCTTC
TRBJ2-6 . TRBV30 . CAWSVQRSTGANVLTF TGTGCCTGGAGTGTCCAGAGGTCAACTGGGGCCAACGTCCTGACTTTC
TRBJ2-5 . TRBV9 . CASSVHARETQYF TGTGCCAGCAGCGTCCACGCCCGGGAGACCCAGTACTTC
TRBJ1-4 . TRBV28 . CASSPAFDEKLFF TGTGCCAGCAGCCCAGCCTTTGACGAAAAACTGTTTTTT
TRBJ1-3 . TRBV28 . CASSDEAGPGNTIYF TGTGCCAGCAGCGACGAGGCAGGGCCAGGAAACACCATATATTTT
TRBJ2-1 . TRBV9 TRBD2 CASSPLSGLAAKSSYNEQFF TGTGCCAGCAGCCCCCTATCCGGACTAGCGGCAAAGAGCTCCTACAATGAGCAGTTCTTC
TRBJ2-7 . TRBV2 . CATRPTRGGEQYF TGTGCCACCCGGCCTACAAGGGGCGGTGAGCAGTACTTC
TRBJ2-4 . TRBV9 TRBD1 CASSGDRGNIQYF TGTGCCAGCAGCGGTGACAGGGGGAACATTCAGTACTTC
TRBJ2-7 . TRBV27 TRBD1 CASSPTGFPSYEQYF TGTGCCAGCAGCCCGACAGGGTTCCCCTCCTACGAGCAGTACTTC
TRBJ2-3 . TRBV7-3 TRBD2 CASSLQGLGVDTQYF TGTGCCAGCAGCTTACAAGGACTAGGGGTAGATACGCAGTATTTT
TRBJ2-1 . TRBV4-3 . CASSQDPVNEQFF TGCGCCAGCAGCCAAGATCCCGTCAATGAGCAGTTCTTC
TRBJ2-3 . TRBV7-9 TRBD1 CASSSGQGAPPDTQYF TGTGCCAGCAGCTCAGGACAGGGGGCGCCGCCGGATACGCAGTATTTT
TRBJ2-2 . TRBV18 . CASSPSRGPSNTGELFF TGTGCCAGCTCACCATCCAGGGGACCTTCGAACACCGGGGAGCTGTTTTTT
TRBJ2-7 . TRBV5-1 TRBD2 CASSLEAPGLAGVEQYF TGCGCCAGCAGCTTGGAGGCACCGGGACTAGCGGGAGTCGAGCAGTACTTC
TRBJ2-2 . TRBV12-5 . CASGLFRSGELFF TGTGCTAGTGGTTTGTTTAGGAGCGGGGAGCTGTTTTTT
TRBJ1-5 . TRBV19 TRBD1 CATLNDREYSNQPQHF TGTGCCACCCTAAACGACAGGGAATATAGCAATCAGCCCCAGCATTTT
TRBJ2-5 . TRBV29-1 . CSVEGTVRETQYF TGCAGCGTTGAAGGGACAGTTCGGGAGACCCAGTACTTC
TRBJ2-7 . TRBV2 . CASRVQGYEQYF TGTGCCAGCAGAGTGCAGGGCTACGAGCAGTACTTC
TRBJ2-7 . TRBV4-2 TRBD2 CASSQGTSGVGEQYF TGTGCCAGCAGCCAAGGGACTAGCGGGGTCGGCGAGCAGTACTTC
TRBJ1-2 . TRBV5-5 . CASSPERHYGYTF TGTGCCAGCAGCCCCGAAAGACACTATGGCTACACCTTC
TRBJ1-5 few TRBV2 TRBD1 CASSEGQGAQPQHF TGTGCCAGCAGTGAAGGGCAGGGGGCGCAGCCCCAGCATTTT
TRBJ2-3 . TRBV6-6 . CASSYGPDTQYF TGTGCCAGCAGTTACGGTCCAGATACGCAGTATTTT
TRBJ2-1 . TRBV28 TRBD1 CASSLMQGVNNEQFF TGTGCCAGCAGTTTAATGCAGGGGGTAAACAATGAGCAGTTCTTC
TRBJ1-2 . TRBV6-1 TRBD1 CASSTAGTANYGYTF TGTGCCAGCAGTACAGCCGGGACAGCTAACTATGGCTACACCTTC
TRBJ2-7 . TRBV13 TRBD1 CASSSGQGHYEQYF TGTGCCAGCAGTTCGGGACAGGGGCACTACGAGCAGTACTTC
TRBJ1-5 . TRBV7-9 . CASSPPGRNQPQHF TGTGCCAGCAGCCCTCCGGGTAGAAATCAGCCCCAGCATTTT
TRBJ1-6 . TRBV28 TRBD1 CASSRGDRGRINSPLHF TGTGCCAGCAGCAGGGGGGACAGGGGGCGAATTAATTCACCCCTCCACTTT
TRBJ2-3 . TRBV10-3 TRBD2 CAISALAGTDTQYF TGTGCCATCAGTGCACTAGCGGGGACAGATACGCAGTATTTT
TRBJ1-6 . TRBV4-3 . CASSQVRGGDSGSPLHF TGCGCCAGCAGCCAAGTTAGGGGGGGGGACTCTGGTTCACCCCTCCACTTT
TRBJ2-2 . TRBV7-6 TRBD1 CASSLQGAANTGELFF TGTGCCAGCAGCTTACAGGGGGCGGCGAACACCGGGGAGCTGTTTTTT
TRBJ2-5 . TRBV5-1 . CASSLRSGGAVGSGKGETQYF TGCGCCAGCAGCTTGAGATCGGGCGGGGCCGTCGGTAGCGGTAAAGGAGAGACCCAGTACTTC
TRBJ2-7 . TRBV4-3 . CASSQILEHNYEQYF TGCGCCAGCAGCCAAATATTAGAGCACAACTACGAGCAGTACTTC
TRBJ2-2 once TRBV7-8 TRBD2 CASTSGILAGGPGELFF TGTGCCAGCACCTCCGGAATTTTAGCGGGAGGCCCCGGGGAGCTGTTTTTT
TRBJ1-6 . TRBV30 . CAWSFGGGGNSPLHF TGTGCCTGGAGTTTCGGGGGTGGAGGTAATTCACCCCTCCACTTT
TRBJ1-5 few TRBV19 . CASNLQGTNQPQHF TGTGCCAGTAACCTCCAGGGGACGAATCAGCCCCAGCATTTT
TRBJ2-1 . TRBV2 . CASSPRQLSYNEQFF TGTGCCAGCAGTCCAAGACAGCTCTCCTACAATGAGCAGTTCTTC
TRBJ2-7 . TRBV2 TRBD1 CASSERTGGSYEQYF TGTGCCAGCAGTGAAAGGACAGGGGGCTCCTACGAGCAGTACTTC
TRBJ2-6 . TRBV5-6 . CASSRLGGRSGANVLTF TGTGCCAGCAGCCGGTTGGGCGGTCGCTCTGGGGCCAACGTCCTGACTTTC
TRBJ1-1 . TRBV5-1 TRBD1 CASSPGTGANTEAFF TGCGCCAGCAGCCCCGGGACAGGGGCGAACACTGAAGCTTTCTTT
TRBJ1-3 once TRBV18 . CASSPRDLGTAIYF TGTGCCAGCTCACCAAGGGACCTCGGAACTGCCATATATTTT
TRBJ1-5 . TRBV10-2 . CASSESVVNQPQHF TGCGCCAGCAGTGAATCAGTAGTCAATCAGCCCCAGCATTTT
TRBJ1-6 . TRBV4-3 . CASSQAGRDLHF TGCGCCAGCAGCCAAGCTGGGCGGGACCTCCACTTT